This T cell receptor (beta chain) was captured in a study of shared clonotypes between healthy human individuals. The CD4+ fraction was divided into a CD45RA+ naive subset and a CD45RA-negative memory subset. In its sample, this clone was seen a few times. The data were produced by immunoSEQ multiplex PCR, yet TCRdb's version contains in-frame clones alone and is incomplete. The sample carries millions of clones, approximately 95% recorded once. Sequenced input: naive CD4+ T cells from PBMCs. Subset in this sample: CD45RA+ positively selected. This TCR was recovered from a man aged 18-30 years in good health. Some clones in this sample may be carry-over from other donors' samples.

This CDR3 reads CASSGQGGMNTEAFF. The CDR3, as DNA: TGTGCCAGCAGCGGACAGGGAGGAATGAACACTGAAGCTTTCTTT. The chain combines TRBV9 with TRBJ1-1; 7 bases match TRBD1. V lost 3 bases, J lost 0 bases, and 5 bases stayed unmatched. CDR3 length: 15 amino acids. The germline CDR1 and CDR2 sequences are SGDLS and YYNGEE.